This passage covers 32 T cell receptor beta chains from one sample sequenced in a study of blood T cell repertoires in COVID-19. Profiling relied on immunoSEQ multiplex PCR, and the TCRdb table lists in-frame clones only, not all of them. The sample carries tens of thousands of clones, approximately 88% recorded once. The source material was peripheral blood. The receptors were sampled from a woman older than 75 with acute or convalescent COVID-19.

This chain links TRBV27 with TRBJ1-4; D is ambiguous. CDR1 MNHEY and CDR2 SMNVEV come from the germline V gene (reference sequence). Trimming left V 5 bases short and J 0 bases short, with 10 bases between. The CDR3 is 15 amino acids. The CDR3 sequence is CASSDSYSTNEKLFF. DNA of the CDR3: TGTGCCAGCAGTGACTCGTACTCAACTAATGAAAAACTGTTTTTT.

The rearrangement joins TRBV30 to TRBJ2-1; perhaps TRBD2 as D (6 bases). This CDR3 has 12 amino acids. Trimming took off 3 bases at V and 6 bases at J, with 9 bases between the two ends. From germline, CDR1 is GTSNPN and CDR2 SVGIG (reference sequence). CDR3 in DNA: TGTGCCTGGAGCGGGAGAGGCAATGAGCAGTTCTTC. As protein: CAWSGRGNEQFF.

The chain has TRBV9 and TRBJ1-5; 7 bases line up with TRBD1. This CDR3 contains 15 residues. The V gene's germline CDR1 is SGDLS and CDR2 YYNGEE. Trimming at V came to 3 bases and at J to 0 bases, leaving 3 bases not matched to a gene. DNA of the CDR3: TGTGCCAGCAGCGCAACAGGGGATAGCAATCAGCCCCAGCATTTT. Translation: CASSATGDSNQPQHF.

The chain is built from TRBV7-2 and TRBJ2-7, with 10 bases identical to TRBD2. Germline trimming cut 6 bases from V and 6 bases from J; bases unmatched to any gene: 5. This CDR3 is 13 amino acids long. Germline CDR1 reads SGHTA; CDR2 reads FQGNSA. CDR3 sequence: CASSLSGRLEQYF. The CDR3 DNA is TGTGCCAGCAGTCTTAGCGGGAGGCTCGAGCAGTACTTC.

The rearrangement joins TRBV5-3 to TRBJ1-5; D not resolved. TRBV5-3 is noted as an ORF with a role that remains uncertain. This CDR3 spans 16 amino acids. Deletions cut 2 bases from V and 2 bases from J, with 14 bases between. The CDR3 DNA is TGTGCCAGAAGCTTCCTCCGCCCGGTAGGCAATCAGCCCCAGCATTTT. Its translation is CARSFLRPVGNQPQHF.

The V and J genes are TRBV19 and TRBJ2-1; 8 nucleotides align to TRBD2. Trimming took 9 bases from V and 10 from J; bases not matched to a gene: 14. Per germline, CDR1 LNHDA and CDR2 SQIVND (reference sequence). This CDR3 spans 14 amino acids. The CDR3 loop is CASTPRAGEREQFF. In nucleotides, the CDR3 is TGTGCCAGCACGCCTCGAGCGGGGGAAAGAGAGCAGTTCTTC.

The gene calls are TRBV11-2 and TRBJ1-3; TRBD1 is a possible D gene (6 bases). CDR3 length: 14 amino acids. The ends were cut back, 4 bases at V and 7 bases at J, with 14 bases in the middle. The germline V gene encodes CDR1 SGHAT and CDR2 FQNNGV. DNA for the CDR3: TGTGCCAGCAGCTCCTCGAAAACAGGGAACACCATATATTTT. Encoded protein: CASSSSKTGNTIYF.

Points on this clone: The same CDR3 arises from other DNA sequences in this sample as well. Written as DNA, the CDR3 is TGTGCCAGCAGCCTGGGACTAGCGGGCACAGATACGCAGTATTTT. It codes for CASSLGLAGTDTQYF. The chain recombines TRBV7-2 with TRBJ2-3; TRBD2 aligns across 11 bases. The CDR3 is 15 amino acids. J was trimmed by 1 base and V by 5 bases; bases with no gene match: 2. Looked up from germline, CDR1 is SGHTA and CDR2 is FQGNSA. Together with reference TRBV7-2 and TRBJ2-3, the CDR3 gives the full variable domain: GAGVSQSPSNKVTEKGKDVELRCDPISGHTALYWYRQSLGQGLEFLIYFQGNSAPDKSGLPSDRFSAERTGGSVSTLTIQRTQQEDSAVYLCASSLGLAGTDTQYFGPGTRLTVL.

The gene calls are TRBV29-1 and TRBJ2-5, with D perhaps TRBD1 (6 bases). Trimming removed 7 bases from V and 4 bases from J, with 16 bases in between. The CDR3 totals 13 residues. The germline V gene has CDR1 SQVTM and CDR2 ANQGSEA. The CDR3 nucleotides read TGCAGCGCGTCACAGGGAATGGTAGAGACCCAGTACTTC. Encoded protein: CSASQGMVETQYF.

V and J are TRBV10-3 and TRBJ2-5, with a tentative D call TRBD1 (6 bases). The germline V gene encodes CDR1 ENHRY and CDR2 SYGVKD. The CDR3 has 14 amino acids. Trimming left V 8 bases short and J 5 bases short, with 18 bases between. CDR3 in DNA: TGTGCCATCGGTCCGCTGGGGGCGCAGGAGACCCAGTACTTC. It codes for CAIGPLGAQETQYF.

V usage is TRBV4-3 and J usage is TRBJ2-2, with D possibly matching TRBD1 (6 bases). The V end was cut by 0 bases, the J end by 0 bases, with 11 bases between. The CDR3 contains 17 residues. The germline CDR1 and CDR2 sequences are LGHNA and YSLEER. As DNA, the CDR3 is TGCGCCAGCAGCCAAGATAACAGGGCTGCGAACACCGGGGAGCTGTTTTTT. This encodes CASSQDNRAANTGELFF.

The chain is built from TRBV5-1 and TRBJ2-7; TRBD2 aligns across 7 bases. V lost 0 bases and J lost 0; bases outside the gene matches: 6. This CDR3 is 16 amino acids long. The germline V gene has CDR1 SGHRS and CDR2 YFSETQ. CDR3 in amino acids: CASSLEGQRGSYEQYF. In nucleotides, the CDR3 is TGCGCCAGCAGCTTGGAGGGGCAGCGGGGCTCCTACGAGCAGTACTTC.

The chain links TRBV19 to TRBJ1-5; 7 nucleotides line up with TRBD1. CDR1 LNHDA and CDR2 SQIVND come from the germline V gene (reference sequence). V gave up 6 bases and J gave up 3 bases; unmatched junction bases: 8. CDR3 length: 15 residues. The CDR3 nucleotides are TGTGCCAGTAGCGCCTCGAGGGGGCCCAATCAGCCCCAGCATTTT. Translating it yields CASSASRGPNQPQHF.

The rearrangement links TRBV3-1 (or the pseudogene TRBV3-2) to TRBJ2-2; 9 bases agree with TRBD1. The CDR3 loop spans 14 amino acids. V lost 6 bases, J lost 9 bases, and 8 bases stayed unmatched. Germline values: CDR1 LGHDT, CDR2 YNNKEL (reference sequence). The CDR3 protein is CASRLGQGHRELFF. The CDR3 DNA reads as TGTGCCAGCAGACTCGGACAGGGGCACCGGGAGCTGTTTTTT.

The chain recombines TRBV29-1 with TRBJ1-1, with TRBD1 matching over 8 bases. The trim removed 6 bases at V and 4 bases at J, leaving 4 bases unmatched. The germline V gene has CDR1 SQVTM and CDR2 ANQGSEA. The CDR3 totals 12 residues. The CDR3 here is CSVKQGGTEAFF. The DNA of the CDR3 is TGCAGCGTCAAACAGGGGGGCACTGAAGCTTTCTTT.

The gene calls are TRBV12-5 and TRBJ2-2; 9 bases agree with TRBD2. V lost 6 bases, J lost 6 bases, and 5 bases stayed unmatched. The CDR3 is made up of 14 amino acids. Germline CDR1 and CDR2: LGHNT and FRNRAP. The CDR3 spells CASGLSGSAGELFF. The CDR3 coding sequence is TGTGCTAGTGGCCTTAGCGGGAGTGCCGGGGAGCTGTTTTTT.

The chain has TRBV28 and TRBJ2-7; maybe TRBD2 (6 bases). V lost 6 bases to trimming and J lost 11 bases, with 17 bases between them. CDR3 size: 12 residues. Germline CDR1 reads MDHEN; CDR2 reads SYDVKM. CDR3 bases: TGTGCCAGCAGCTTCATGGAGGGCAGGGAGTACTTC. The encoded protein is CASSFMEGREYF.

In this sample, this clone turned up once. The chain recombines TRBV6-5 with TRBJ2-3; 9 bases line up with TRBD2. Germline V gene data show CDR1 as MNHEY and CDR2 as SVGAGI. CDR3 length equals 15 residues. V dropped 6 bases and J dropped 2; count of bases not matched to a gene: 6. In DNA form, the CDR3 reads TGTGCCAGCAGACCTAGCGGGGCCCTCACAGATACGCAGTATTTT. Protein sequence: CASRPSGALTDTQYF.

About this clone: Other DNA sequences within the sample encode an identical CDR3. The chain recombines TRBV20-1 with TRBJ2-1, with TRBD2 identical over 13 bases. Germline loops: CDR1 DFQATT, CDR2 SNEGSKA (reference sequence). This CDR3 has 14 residues. The J segment lost 7 bases and the V segment lost 3 bases, leaving 3 bases of the junction unmatched. The CDR3 nucleotides are TGCAGTGCTAGTGGACTAGCGGGAGATAATGAGCAGTTCTTC. Translating it yields CSASGLAGDNEQFF.

This clone was counted a few times. Here the CDR3 reads CASSIPTGEGTGELFF. In DNA, the CDR3 is TGTGCCAGTAGTATCCCGACAGGGGAAGGTACCGGGGAGCTGTTTTTT. The gene calls are TRBV19 and TRBJ2-2, with 8 bases aligning to TRBD1. CDR1 and CDR2 from the germline V gene are LNHDA and SQIVND (reference sequence). Trimming removed 3 bases from V and 5 bases from J; junction bases left unmatched: 8. The CDR3 loop spans 16 amino acids.

V and J are TRBV7-8 and TRBJ2-3, with 12 bases lining up with TRBD2. Germline-derived CDR1 and CDR2 are SGHVS and FQNEAQ. Trimming cost V 5 bases and J 4 bases; bases outside gene matches: 7. This CDR3 region has 16 residues. The CDR3 bases are TGTGCCAGCAGCCCATCGACTAGCGGGAGACCAGATACGCAGTATTTT. Its protein product is CASSPSTSGRPDTQYF.

The rearrangement links TRBV27 to TRBJ2-1; D may be TRBD1 (5 bases). Germline CDR1 MNHEY, CDR2 SMNVEV (reference sequence). V was clipped by 1 base and J by 1 base, with 11 bases between them. The CDR3 totals 16 residues. The DNA for the CDR3 is TGTGCCAGCAGTTTATTAGGGGTGGGGTCCTACAATGAGCAGTTCTTC. Protein product: CASSLLGVGSYNEQFF.

The chain employs TRBV6-2 or TRBV6-3 and TRBJ2-1, with TRBD2 matching over 8 bases. V shed 3 bases, J shed 9 bases, and the junction held 7 bases outside the gene matches. CDR3 length: 14 amino acids. CDR1 and CDR2 from the germline V gene are MNHEY and SVGEGT. The CDR3 nucleotides are TGTGCCAGCAGTTATCCGGGGGGGGACGGTGAGCAGTTCTTC. Translating it yields CASSYPGGDGEQFF.

V usage is TRBV5-8 and J usage is TRBJ1-5; 10 nucleotides agree with TRBD1. CDR1 and CDR2 (germline): SGHTS, YDEGEE. This CDR3 has 19 amino acids. The V segment lost 0 bases and the J segment 2 bases; nucleotides outside the gene matches: 11. CDR3 DNA: TGTGCCAGCAGCTTGGTACCCGGGACAGGGGACGAGGGCAATCAGCCCCAGCATTTT. It encodes CASSLVPGTGDEGNQPQHF.

The chain recombines TRBV5-1 with TRBJ1-1, with D unclear. Trimming left V 2 bases short and J 1 base short, with 6 bases between. This CDR3 is built from 13 residues. Germline V gives CDR1 SGHRS, CDR2 YFSETQ. The CDR3 nucleotides are TGCGCCAGCAGCTTCCGGGAGAACACTGAAGCTTTCTTT. It translates to CASSFRENTEAFF.

The chain is built from TRBV28 and TRBJ2-7, with D unclear. CDR3 length: 11 residues. Germline V CDR1 and CDR2: MDHEN, SYDVKM. V dropped 5 bases and J dropped 4 bases, with 6 bases sitting between them. The CDR3 loop reads CASSPRYEQYF. CDR3 DNA sequence: TGTGCCAGCAGTCCCCGTTACGAGCAGTACTTC.

This clone was found a few times. V is TRBV11-2 and J is TRBJ2-3, with TRBD2 matching 14 bases. This CDR3 comprises 15 residues. V gave up 5 bases and J gave up 7 bases; unmatched junction bases: 5. Germline loops: CDR1 SGHAT, CDR2 FQNNGV. CDR3 region: CASSGLAGGANTQYF. The CDR3 DNA follows: TGTGCCAGCAGCGGACTAGCGGGGGGCGCGAATACGCAGTATTTT.

J is TRBJ1-1 and V is TRBV2; TRBD1 might be the D (5 bases). Germline lookup yields CDR1 SNHLY and CDR2 FYNNEI. With 11 bases removed from V and 0 bases from J, the gap between germline ends came to 13 bases. This CDR3 spans 13 amino acids. The CDR3 here is CAGARQVNTEAFF. The CDR3 nucleotides read TGTGCCGGGGCCCGACAAGTGAACACTGAAGCTTTCTTT.

This clone has just one count. The V and J genes are TRBV5-1 and TRBJ1-1; 7 positions match TRBD1. CDR1 is SGHRS and CDR2 is YFSETQ in the germline V gene. The CDR3 has 15 amino acids. V lost 2 bases and J lost 3; bases outside the gene matches: 7. CDR3 residues: CASSLSTGMDTEAFF. CDR3 nucleotides: TGCGCCAGCAGCTTATCGACAGGGATGGACACTGAAGCTTTCTTT.

This clone came up once. A read error may produce the germline difference seen at one junction end. The V gene is TRBV11-2, the J gene TRBJ2-1, with D tentatively TRBD1 (6 bases). Germline-derived CDR1 and CDR2 are SGHAT and FQNNGV. The CDR3 extends over 14 amino acids. CDR3: CASTLTGSYNEQFF. CDR3 nucleotide sequence: TGTGCCAGCACCTTAACAGGGTCCTACAATGAGCAGTTCTTC. The full variable domain, its missing parts supplied by reference TRBV11-2 and TRBJ2-1, is EAGVAQSPRYKIIEKRQSVAFWCNPISGHATLYWYQQILGQGPKLLIQFQNNGVVDDSQLPKDRFSAERLKGVDSTLKIQPAKLEDSAVYLCASTLTGSYNEQFFGPGTRLTVL.

The chain carries TRBV5-6 and TRBJ2-3; D may be TRBD1 (6 bases). This CDR3 contains 18 residues. Germline CDR1 is SGHDT and CDR2 is YYEEEE. V lost 2 bases and J 3 bases, leaving 22 bases between the germline ends. CDR3 DNA sequence: TGTGCCAGCAGCTTTCGACGGACAGTTCTTATTAGGACAGATACGCAGTATTTT. It codes for CASSFRRTVLIRTDTQYF.

This chain uses TRBV5-4 with TRBJ1-3; TRBD1 matches 8 bases. The CDR3 runs to 16 residues. The ends lost 4 bases at V and 0 bases at J; junction bases unmatched: 6. In germline, CDR1 is SGHNT, CDR2 YYREEE (reference sequence). The DNA of the CDR3 is TGTGCCAGCAGCCCTGGGACAGGTCGCTCTGGAAACACCATATATTTT. Encoded protein: CASSPGTGRSGNTIYF.